This record looks at one TCR beta chain sequence and its context. Antigen unknown. This CDR3 is built from 12 residues. The V and J ends lost 6 bases and 9 bases, in that order; junction bases with no gene match: 6. CDR1 is MNHEY and CDR2 is SVGAGI in the germline V gene. The time point is: baseline, week 1 (first vaccination visit). The treatment was: pre-vaccination baseline after standard-of-care therapy. Donors had new IDH1-mutant astrocytomas of WHO grade 3 or 4 (ATRX-lost). Sequencing used immunoSEQ multiplex PCR; TCRdb keeps in-frame clones, though not all of them. The data show under 90,000 clones, with around 79% seen just once and roughly 8.2% held by the top ten. This entry is derived from a study of a mutant IDH1 vaccine in newly diagnosed glioma. About the study: Mean patient age was roughly 43 years; approximately 62% were male and about 40% female. Study outcomes and limitations: Apparently unrelated to pseudoprogression were changes in the top peripheral T cell clonotypes. Vaccine-induced immune responses were detected in around 92% of patients.

The clonotype originates from a man between 50 and 59 years old with glioma. The V call is TRBV6-5, the J call TRBJ1-1; 8 bases align to TRBD1. The input for sequencing was PBMCs, taken from a glioma patient treated with radiotherapy, temozolomide or both. The CDR3 nucleotides are TGTGCCAGCAGGAAATACAGGGGGAAAGCTTTCTTT. Its protein product is CASRKYRGKAFF.